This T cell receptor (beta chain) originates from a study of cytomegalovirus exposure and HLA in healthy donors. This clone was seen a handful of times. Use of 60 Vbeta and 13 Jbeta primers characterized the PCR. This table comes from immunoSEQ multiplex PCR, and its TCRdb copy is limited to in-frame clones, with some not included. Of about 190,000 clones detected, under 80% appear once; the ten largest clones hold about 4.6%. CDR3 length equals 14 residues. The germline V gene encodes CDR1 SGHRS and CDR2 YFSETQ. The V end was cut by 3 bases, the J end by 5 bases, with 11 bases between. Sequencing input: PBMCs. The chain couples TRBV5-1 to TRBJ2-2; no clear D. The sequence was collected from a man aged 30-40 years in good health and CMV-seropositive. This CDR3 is CASSSIQRTGELFF. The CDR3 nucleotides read TGCGCCAGCAGCTCAATACAGAGAACCGGGGAGCTGTTTTTT.